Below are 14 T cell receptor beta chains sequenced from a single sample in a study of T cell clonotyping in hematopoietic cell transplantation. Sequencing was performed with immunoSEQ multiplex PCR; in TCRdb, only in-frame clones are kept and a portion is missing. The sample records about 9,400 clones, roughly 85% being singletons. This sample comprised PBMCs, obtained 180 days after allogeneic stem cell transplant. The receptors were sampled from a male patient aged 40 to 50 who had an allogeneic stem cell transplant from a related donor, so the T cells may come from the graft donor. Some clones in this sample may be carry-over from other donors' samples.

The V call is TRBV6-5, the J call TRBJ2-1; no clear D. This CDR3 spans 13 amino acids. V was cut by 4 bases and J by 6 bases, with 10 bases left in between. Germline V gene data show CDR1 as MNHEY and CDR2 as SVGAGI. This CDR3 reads CASSCSGRNEQFF. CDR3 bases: TGTGCCAGCAGTTGCTCGGGCCGCAATGAGCAGTTCTTC.

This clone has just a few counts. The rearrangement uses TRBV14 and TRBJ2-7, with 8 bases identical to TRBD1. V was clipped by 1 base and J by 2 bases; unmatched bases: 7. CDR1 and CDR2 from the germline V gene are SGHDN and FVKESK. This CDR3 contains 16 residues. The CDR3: CASSQGAGGFAYEQYF. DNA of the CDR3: TGTGCCAGCAGCCAAGGAGCAGGGGGCTTTGCCTACGAGCAGTACTTC.

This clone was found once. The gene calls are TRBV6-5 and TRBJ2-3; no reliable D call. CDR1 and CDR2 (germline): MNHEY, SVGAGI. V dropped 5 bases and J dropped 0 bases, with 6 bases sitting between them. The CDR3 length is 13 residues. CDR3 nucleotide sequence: TGTGCCAGCAGTCAAACTAGCACAGATACGCAGTATTTT. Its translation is CASSQTSTDTQYF.

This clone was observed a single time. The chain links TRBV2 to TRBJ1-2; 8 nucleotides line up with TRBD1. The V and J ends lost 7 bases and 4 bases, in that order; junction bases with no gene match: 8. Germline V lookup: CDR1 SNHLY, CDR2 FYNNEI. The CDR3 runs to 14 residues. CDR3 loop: CASTVGRGPYGYTF. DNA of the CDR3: TGTGCCAGCACTGTTGGCAGGGGGCCCTATGGCTACACCTTC.

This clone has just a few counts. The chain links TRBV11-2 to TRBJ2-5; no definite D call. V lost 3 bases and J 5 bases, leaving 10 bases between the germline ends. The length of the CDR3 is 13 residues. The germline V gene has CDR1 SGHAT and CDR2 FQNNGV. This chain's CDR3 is CASSLVLWETQYF. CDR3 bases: TGTGCCAGCAGCTTGGTCCTATGGGAGACCCAGTACTTC.

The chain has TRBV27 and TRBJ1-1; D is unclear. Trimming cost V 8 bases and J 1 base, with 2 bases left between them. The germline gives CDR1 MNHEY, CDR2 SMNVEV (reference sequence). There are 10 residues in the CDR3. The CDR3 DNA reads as TGTGCCAGCGGGAACACTGAAGCTTTCTTT. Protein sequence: CASGNTEAFF.

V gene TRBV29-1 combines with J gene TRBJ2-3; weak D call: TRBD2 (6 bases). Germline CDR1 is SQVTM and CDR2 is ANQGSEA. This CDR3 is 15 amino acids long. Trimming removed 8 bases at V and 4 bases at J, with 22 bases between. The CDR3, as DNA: TGCAGCTTCAGACTTCGGGGGTCGATTCCAGATACGCAGTATTTT. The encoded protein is CSFRLRGSIPDTQYF.

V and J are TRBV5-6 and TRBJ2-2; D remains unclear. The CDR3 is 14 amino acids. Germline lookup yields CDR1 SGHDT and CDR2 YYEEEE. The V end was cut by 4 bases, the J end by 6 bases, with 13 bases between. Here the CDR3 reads CASSAGYYAGELFF. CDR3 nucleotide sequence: TGTGCCAGCAGCGCCGGATACTATGCCGGGGAGCTGTTTTTT.

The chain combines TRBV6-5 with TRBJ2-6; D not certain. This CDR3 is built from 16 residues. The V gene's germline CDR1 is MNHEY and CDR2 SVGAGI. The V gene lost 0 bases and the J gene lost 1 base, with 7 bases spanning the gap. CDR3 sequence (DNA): TGTGCCAGCAGTTACTCGAGAGTATCTGGGGCCAACGTCCTGACTTTC. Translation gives CASSYSRVSGANVLTF.

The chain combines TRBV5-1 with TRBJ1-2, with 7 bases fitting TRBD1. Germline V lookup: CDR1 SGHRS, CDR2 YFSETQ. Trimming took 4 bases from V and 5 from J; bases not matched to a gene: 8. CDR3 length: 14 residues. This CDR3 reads CASSTGTVNYGYTF. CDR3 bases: TGCGCCAGCAGCACCGGGACAGTTAATTATGGCTACACCTTC.

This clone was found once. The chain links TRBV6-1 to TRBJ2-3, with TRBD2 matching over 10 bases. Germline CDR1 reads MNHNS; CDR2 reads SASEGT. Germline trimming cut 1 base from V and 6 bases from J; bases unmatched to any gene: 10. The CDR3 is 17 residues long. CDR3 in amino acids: CASSEDIAGGLGDTQYF. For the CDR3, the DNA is TGTGCCAGCAGTGAAGATATAGCGGGGGGCCTTGGGGATACGCAGTATTTT.

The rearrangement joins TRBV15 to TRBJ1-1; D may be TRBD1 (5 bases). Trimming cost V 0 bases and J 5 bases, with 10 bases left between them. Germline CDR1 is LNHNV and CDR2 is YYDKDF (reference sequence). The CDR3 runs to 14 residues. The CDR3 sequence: CATSRDLGGTEAFF. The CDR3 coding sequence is TGTGCCACCAGCAGAGATCTTGGGGGGACTGAAGCTTTCTTT.

CDR3 residues: CASSLGLPNTEAFF. CDR3 nucleotides: TGCGCCAGCAGCTTGGGTTTACCTAACACTGAAGCTTTCTTT. V gene TRBV5-1 combines with J gene TRBJ1-1; no reliable D call. With 0 bases removed from V and 2 bases from J, the gap between germline ends came to 8 bases. The CDR3 extends over 14 amino acids. CDR1 is SGHRS and CDR2 is YFSETQ in the germline V gene. The entire variable domain, with the rest obtained from reference TRBV5-1 and TRBJ1-1, is as follows: KAGVTQTPRYLIKTRGQQVTLSCSPISGHRSVSWYQQTPGQGLQFLFEYFSETQRNKGNFPGRFSGRQFSNSRSEMNVSTLELGDSALYLCASSLGLPNTEAFFGQGTRLTVV.

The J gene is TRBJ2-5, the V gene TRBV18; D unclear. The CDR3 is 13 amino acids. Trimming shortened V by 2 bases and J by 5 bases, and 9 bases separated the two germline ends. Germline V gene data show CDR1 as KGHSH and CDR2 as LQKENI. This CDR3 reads CASSPVPPETQYF. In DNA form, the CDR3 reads TGTGCCAGCTCACCAGTTCCCCCTGAGACCCAGTACTTC.